The clone carrying this T cell receptor (beta chain) was detected ten times or more. From the RT-PCR reads, TCRdb called clonotypes with MiXCR, one entry per CDR3 protein. The data show about 700,000 distinct CDR3 sequences, approximately 15% seen once. The sample comprised memory CD4+ T cells from blood. This TCR derives from a female donor in good health, serving as a healthy control.

CDR3 coding DNA: TGTGCCAGCAGCCGATGGACTAGCGGGAGTAACTACGAGCAGTACTTC. This translates into CASSRWTSGSNYEQYF. This chain connects TRBV4-2 to TRBJ2-7; TRBD2 aligns across 13 bases. This CDR3 comprises 16 residues. Germline-derived CDR1 and CDR2 are LGHNA and YNFKEQ. V was clipped by 4 bases and J by 3 bases; unmatched bases: 6.